A selection of T cell receptor beta chains follows, all from one sample in a study of blood T cell repertoires in COVID-19. The method was immunoSEQ multiplex PCR; TCRdb's version includes in-frame clones alone and lacks a portion of them. The sample has about 150,000 clones; about four fifths are singletons. The sample was peripheral blood. The source of these receptors is an older man who had recovered from COVID-19. Each CDR3 is given with its conserved first and last residue. The D gene is left open where the match is weak. Clone sizes are given selectively: once, few, many, or a class where the clone is expanded.

V gene	J gene	clone size	D gene	CDR3 protein	CDR3 DNA
TRBV6-2/TRBV6-3	TRBJ2-3	.	.	CASSNIPGDTQYF	TGTGCCAGCAGTAATATTCCGGGGGATACGCAGTATTTT
TRBV5-1	TRBJ1-2	few	.	CASSLSSGDVYGYTF	TGCGCCAGCAGCTTGTCTTCAGGGGATGTCTATGGCTACACCTTC
TRBV9	TRBJ2-3	.	TRBD2	CASSVGLASTDTQYF	TGTGCCAGCAGCGTAGGACTAGCGTCCACAGATACGCAGTATTTT
TRBV5-4	TRBJ2-5	.	TRBD2	CASSTGLAGVETQYF	TGTGCCAGCAGCACGGGACTAGCGGGAGTAGAGACCCAGTACTTC
TRBV12-3/TRBV12-4	TRBJ2-3	.	TRBD2	CASSQREVDTQYF	TGTGCCAGCAGCCAGCGGGAGGTAGATACGCAGTATTTT
TRBV7-9	TRBJ1-1	.	TRBD1	CASSLGSGGSIMNTEAFF	TGTGCCAGCAGCTTAGGATCAGGGGGATCTATCATGAACACTGAAGCTTTCTTT
TRBV28	TRBJ1-2	.	TRBD1	CASSLGQGGFGYTF	TGTGCCAGCAGTTTAGGACAGGGAGGGTTCGGCTACACCTTC
TRBV19	TRBJ1-5	.	.	CASSIEESNQPQHF	TGTGCCAGTAGTATAGAGGAGAGCAATCAGCCCCAGCATTTT
TRBV7-9	TRBJ1-1	.	TRBD1	CASSFGEWQGGTEAFF	TGTGCCAGCAGCTTTGGGGAATGGCAGGGGGGCACTGAAGCTTTCTTT
TRBV6-5	TRBJ2-7	.	.	CASSIDGSSYEQYF	TGTGCCAGCAGCATTGACGGGAGCTCCTACGAGCAGTACTTC
TRBV20-1	TRBJ2-2	.	.	CSASMAATGELFF	TGCAGTGCTAGTATGGCGGCCACCGGGGAGCTGTTTTTT
TRBV6-2/TRBV6-3	TRBJ2-7	few	TRBD2	CASSYSRGSKHEQYF	TGTGCCAGCAGTTACTCCCGCGGGAGTAAGCACGAGCAGTACTTC
TRBV3-1/TRBV3-2	TRBJ2-6	.	TRBD2	CASSQAPTSGIGANVLTF	TGTGCCAGCAGCCAAGCCCCCACTAGCGGGATTGGGGCCAACGTCCTGACTTTC
TRBV7-2	TRBJ2-1	few	TRBD2	CASSPRTSGRGDEQFF	TGTGCCAGCAGCCCACGGACTAGCGGGAGGGGGGATGAGCAGTTCTTC
TRBV9	TRBJ1-5	.	.	CASSVADSFNQPQHF	TGTGCCAGCAGCGTAGCTGACAGCTTCAATCAGCCCCAGCATTTT
TRBV28	TRBJ2-1	medium-sized	TRBD2	CASTKGRGRTDEQFF	TGTGCCAGCACCAAGGGTCGCGGGAGAACTGATGAGCAGTTCTTC
TRBV6-1	TRBJ1-1	once	TRBD1	CASSEGQGYYTEAFF	TGTGCCAGCAGTGAAGGACAGGGTTATTACACTGAAGCTTTCTTT
TRBV6-1	TRBJ2-7	.	.	CASSEVSAGEQYF	TGTGCCAGCAGTGAAGTCTCGGCGGGCGAGCAGTACTTC
TRBV18	TRBJ2-1	.	.	CASSPPSKSYNEQFF	TGTGCCAGCTCACCACCTAGCAAGTCCTACAATGAGCAGTTCTTC
TRBV7-2	TRBJ2-7	.	.	CASSSITGLGDYSYEQYF	TGTGCCAGCAGCTCAATTACTGGTTTGGGAGATTACTCCTACGAGCAGTACTTC
TRBV7-2	TRBJ2-5	few	TRBD2	CASSPASGTYETQYF	TGTGCCAGCAGTCCGGCTAGCGGGACGTACGAGACCCAGTACTTC
TRBV6-5	TRBJ1-1	.	TRBD1	CASSYSRGRTEAFF	TGTGCCAGCAGTTACTCTAGGGGGCGGACTGAAGCTTTCTTT
TRBV29-1	TRBJ1-2	.	.	CSGRTAAWDGYTF	TGCAGCGGGCGGACAGCCGCCTGGGATGGCTACACCTTC
TRBV12-3/TRBV12-4	TRBJ1-5	.	.	CASSPEFNQPQHF	TGTGCCAGCAGTCCGGAGTTCAATCAGCCCCAGCATTTT
TRBV7-8	TRBJ2-3	.	TRBD2	CASSLVLSSGASTDTQYF	TGTGCCAGCAGCTTAGTGTTGTCTAGCGGGGCTAGCACAGATACGCAGTATTTT
TRBV19	TRBJ2-2	few	TRBD2	CASSIGRGETGELFF	TGTGCCAGTAGTATCGGGAGGGGTGAGACCGGGGAGCTGTTTTTT
TRBV18	TRBJ2-2	.	TRBD1	CASSPGQGTIGELFF	TGTGCCAGCTCACCGGGACAGGGTACCATCGGGGAGCTGTTTTTT
TRBV9	TRBJ1-1	.	.	CASSVVGGNTEAFF	TGTGCCAGCAGCGTAGTGGGGGGGAACACTGAAGCTTTCTTT
TRBV28	TRBJ2-6	.	.	CASSLSGGSGSGANVLTF	TGTGCCAGCAGTTTATCTGGAGGTTCGGGATCTGGGGCCAACGTCCTGACTTTC
TRBV2	TRBJ1-2	few	.	CASRFILAGRFLYGYTF	TGTGCCAGCCGCTTCATTCTGGCAGGGAGGTTCCTCTATGGCTACACCTTC
TRBV7-9	TRBJ2-3	.	.	CASSKSRQPSTDTQYF	TGTGCCAGCAGCAAGAGTAGACAGCCTAGCACAGATACGCAGTATTTT
TRBV5-5	TRBJ2-1	.	.	CASSLGLSNNEQFF	TGTGCCAGCAGCTTGGGACTATCCAACAATGAGCAGTTCTTC
TRBV18	TRBJ2-3	.	.	CADSAQGTDTQYF	TGTGCCGATAGTGCCCAGGGGACAGATACGCAGTATTTT
TRBV4-3	TRBJ2-2	.	.	CASSQDIGRAGTGELFF	TGCGCCAGCAGCCAAGATATTGGCAGGGCGGGAACCGGGGAGCTGTTTTTT
TRBV12-5	TRBJ2-3	.	TRBD2	CASGLEAGRADTQYF	TGTGCTAGTGGTTTGGAGGCAGGGAGGGCAGATACGCAGTATTTT